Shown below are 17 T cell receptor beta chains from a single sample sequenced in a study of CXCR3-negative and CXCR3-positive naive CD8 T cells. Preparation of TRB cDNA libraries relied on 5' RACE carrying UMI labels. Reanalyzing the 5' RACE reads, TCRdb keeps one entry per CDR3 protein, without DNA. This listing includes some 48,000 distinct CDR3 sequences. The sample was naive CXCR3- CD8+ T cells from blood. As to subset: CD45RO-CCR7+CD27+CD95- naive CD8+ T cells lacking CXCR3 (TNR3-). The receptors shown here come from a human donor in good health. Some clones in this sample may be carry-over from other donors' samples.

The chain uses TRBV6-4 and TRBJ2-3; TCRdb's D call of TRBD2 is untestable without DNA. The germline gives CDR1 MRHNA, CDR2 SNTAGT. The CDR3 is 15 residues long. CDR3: CASSETSGGTDTQYF.

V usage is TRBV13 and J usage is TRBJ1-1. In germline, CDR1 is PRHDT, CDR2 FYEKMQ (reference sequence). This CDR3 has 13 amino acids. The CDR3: CASSLNTVAEAFF.

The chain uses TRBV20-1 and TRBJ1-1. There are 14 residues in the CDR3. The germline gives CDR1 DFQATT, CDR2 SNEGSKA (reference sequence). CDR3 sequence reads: CSARDGQRDTEAFF.

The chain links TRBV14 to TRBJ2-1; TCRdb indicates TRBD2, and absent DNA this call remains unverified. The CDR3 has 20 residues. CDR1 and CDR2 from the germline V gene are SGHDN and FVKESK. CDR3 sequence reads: CASSQVGLAVPGLEWVEQFF.

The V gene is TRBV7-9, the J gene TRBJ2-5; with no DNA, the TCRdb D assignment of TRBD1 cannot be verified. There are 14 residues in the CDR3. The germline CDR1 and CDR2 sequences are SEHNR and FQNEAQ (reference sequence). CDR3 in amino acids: CASSHDRDQETQYF.

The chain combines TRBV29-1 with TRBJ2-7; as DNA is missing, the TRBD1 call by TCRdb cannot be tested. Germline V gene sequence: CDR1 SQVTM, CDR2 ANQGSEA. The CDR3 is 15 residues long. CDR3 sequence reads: CSVSPPGQGGVEQYF.

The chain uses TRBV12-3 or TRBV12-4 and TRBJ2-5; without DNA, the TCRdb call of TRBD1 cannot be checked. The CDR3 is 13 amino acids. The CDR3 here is CASTAHNQETQYF.

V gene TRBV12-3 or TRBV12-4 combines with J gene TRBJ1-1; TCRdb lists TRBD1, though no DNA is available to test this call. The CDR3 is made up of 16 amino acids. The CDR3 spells CASSLVGTGLFTEAFF.

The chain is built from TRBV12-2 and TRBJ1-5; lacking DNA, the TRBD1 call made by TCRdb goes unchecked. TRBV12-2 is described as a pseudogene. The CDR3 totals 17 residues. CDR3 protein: CASRPRQGPYSNQPQHF.

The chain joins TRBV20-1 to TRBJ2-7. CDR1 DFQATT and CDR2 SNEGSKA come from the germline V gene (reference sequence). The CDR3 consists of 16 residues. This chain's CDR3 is CSARDGNGGPTYEQYF.

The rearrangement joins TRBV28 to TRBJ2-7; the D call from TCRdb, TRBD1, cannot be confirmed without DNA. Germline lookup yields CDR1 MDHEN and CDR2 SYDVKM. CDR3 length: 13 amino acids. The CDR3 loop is CASSLRGLNEQYF. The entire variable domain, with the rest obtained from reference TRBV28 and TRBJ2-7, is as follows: DVKVTQSSRYLVKRTGEKVFLECVQDMDHENMFWYRQDPGLGLRLIYFSYDVKMKEKGDIPEGYSVSREKKERFSLILESASTNQTSMYLCASSLRGLNEQYFGPGTRLTVT.

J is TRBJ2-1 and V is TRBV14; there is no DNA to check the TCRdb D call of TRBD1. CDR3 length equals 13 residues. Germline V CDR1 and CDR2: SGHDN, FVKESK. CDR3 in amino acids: CASSQLGGDEQFF. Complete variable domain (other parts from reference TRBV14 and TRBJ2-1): EAGVTQFPSHSVIEKGQTVTLRCDPISGHDNLYWYRRVMGKEIKFLLHFVKESKQDESGMPNNRFLAERTGGTYSTLKVQPAELEDSGVYFCASSQLGGDEQFFGPGTRLTVL.

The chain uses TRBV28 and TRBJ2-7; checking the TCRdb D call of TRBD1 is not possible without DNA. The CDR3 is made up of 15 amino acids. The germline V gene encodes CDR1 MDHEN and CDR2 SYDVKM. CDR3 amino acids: CASSYLGGGGYEQYF.

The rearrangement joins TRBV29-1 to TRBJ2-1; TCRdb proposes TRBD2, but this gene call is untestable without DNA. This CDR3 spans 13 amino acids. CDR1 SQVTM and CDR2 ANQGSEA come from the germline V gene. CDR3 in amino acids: CSAGLAGVNEQFF.

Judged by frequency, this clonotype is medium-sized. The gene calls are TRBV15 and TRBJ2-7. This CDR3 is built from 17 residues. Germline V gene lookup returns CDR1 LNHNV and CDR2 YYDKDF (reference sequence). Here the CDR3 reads CATSSDTAGLPPYEQYF.

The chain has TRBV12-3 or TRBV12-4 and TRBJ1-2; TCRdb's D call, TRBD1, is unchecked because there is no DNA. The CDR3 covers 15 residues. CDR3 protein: CASSLTGQGYPGYTF.

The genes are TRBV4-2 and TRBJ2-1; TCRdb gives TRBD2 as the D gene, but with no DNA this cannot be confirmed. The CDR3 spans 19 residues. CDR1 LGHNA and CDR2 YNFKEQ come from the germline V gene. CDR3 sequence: CASSQDYVLAGGPDNEQFF.